The T cell receptor (beta chain) described here comes from a study of molecular identifiers for immune sequencing clone quantification. At the level of the study: RNA, taken in replicates from about 19,000 or 110,000 naive CD8 cells, was split five ways, with four sequenced. The study, taken as a whole, reports: Under 1% of molecules in naive cells, but over 98% of effector molecules, belonged to clones above 20 RNA copies.

V lost 4 bases to trimming and J lost 1 base, with 10 bases between them. The CDR3 totals 14 residues. The germline CDR1 and CDR2 sequences are SGDLS and YYNGEE. The sorting of naive CD8 T cells used the CD8+CD4-CCR7+CD45RA+ phenotype. This clonotype has at least ten counts. What it binds is unknown. It was with previously described methods and listed TCR primers that bulk TCR libraries were made. Via MiXCR, TCRdb re-called the PCR reads, giving one row per CDR3 protein. The sample consists of some 70,000 distinct CDR3 sequences, about a sixth of them appearing once. The sample consisted of naive CD8+ T cells from blood, with Jurkat cell RNA spiked in. Subset defined: FACS-sorted CD8+CD4-CCR7+CD45RA+ naive T cells. The chain carries TRBV9 and TRBJ2-3; D ambiguous. The clonotype comes from a human donor in good health. Some libraries in this study had Jurkat cell RNA spiked in. The chain's CDR3 is CASSPETGTDTQYF. The CDR3 DNA follows: TGTGCCAGCAGCCCTGAGACCGGCACAGATACGCAGTATTTT.